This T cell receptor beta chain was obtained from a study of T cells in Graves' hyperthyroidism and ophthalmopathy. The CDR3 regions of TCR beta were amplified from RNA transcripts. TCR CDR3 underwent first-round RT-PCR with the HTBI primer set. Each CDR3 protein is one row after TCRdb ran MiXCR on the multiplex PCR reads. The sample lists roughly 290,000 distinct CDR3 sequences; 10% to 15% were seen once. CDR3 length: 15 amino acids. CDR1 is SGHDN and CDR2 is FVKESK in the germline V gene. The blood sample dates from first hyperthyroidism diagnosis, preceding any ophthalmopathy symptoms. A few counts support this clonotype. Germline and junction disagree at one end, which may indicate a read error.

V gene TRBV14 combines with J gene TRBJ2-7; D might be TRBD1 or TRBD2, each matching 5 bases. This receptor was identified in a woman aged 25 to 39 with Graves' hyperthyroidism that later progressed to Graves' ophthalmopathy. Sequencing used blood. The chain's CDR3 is CASSQRSRWWDDQYF. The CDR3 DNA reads TGTGCCAGCAGCCAGAGGTCCCGTTGGTGGGACGATCAGTACTTC.